One sample yielded the 32 T cell receptor beta chains listed below, sequenced in a study of blood T cell repertoires in COVID-19. This table comes from immunoSEQ multiplex PCR, and its TCRdb copy is limited to in-frame clones, with some not included. The sample yields roughly 39,000 clones, more than 85% seen once. Sequencing was performed on peripheral blood. These receptors came from a man aged 50 to 59 in a cohort sampled during active COVID-19.

This chain links TRBV2 with TRBJ2-7; D may be TRBD2 (5 bases). This CDR3 region has 11 residues. Germline CDR1 reads SNHLY; CDR2 reads FYNNEI. V lost 4 bases to trimming and J lost 4 bases, with 5 bases between them. The CDR3 sequence is CASSAGYEQYV. CDR3 DNA sequence: TGTGCCAGCAGTGCGGGATACGAGCAGTACGTC.

The rearrangement uses TRBV27 and TRBJ1-6, with D maybe TRBD1 (5 bases). V lost 6 bases and J 10 bases, leaving 19 bases between the germline ends. This CDR3 is built from 15 residues. CDR1 is MNHEY and CDR2 is SMNVEV in the germline V gene (reference sequence). The CDR3 DNA follows: TGTGCCAGCAGCTTAGAATCAGGGCCGTTCTCACCCCTCCACTTT. It specifies CASSLESGPFSPLHF.

V gene TRBV10-2 combines with J gene TRBJ1-4; TRBD1 might be the D (5 bases). This CDR3 contains 16 residues. Trimming removed 7 bases at V and 1 base at J, with 16 bases between. CDR1 and CDR2 (germline): WSHSY, SAAADI. The CDR3 nucleotides are TGCGCCAGCAACGAACCGGGACTGCAAACTAATGAAAAACTGTTTTTT. As protein: CASNEPGLQTNEKLFF.

The V call is TRBV7-9, the J call TRBJ2-3; D is possibly TRBD1 (6 bases). V was cut by 5 bases and J by 0 bases, with 15 bases left in between. This CDR3 has 16 amino acids. Germline V gene data show CDR1 as SEHNR and CDR2 as FQNEAQ (reference sequence). The CDR3 DNA is TGTGCCAGCAGCCCCTTTGAGGGGGATAGCACAGATACGCAGTATTTT. Translating it yields CASSPFEGDSTDTQYF. Full variable domain (rest looked up from reference TRBV7-9 and TRBJ2-3): DTGVSQNPRHKITKRGQNVTFRCDPISEHNRLYWYRQTLGQGPEFLTYFQNEAQLEKSRLLSDRFSAERPKGSFSTLEIQRTEQGDSAMYLCASSPFEGDSTDTQYFGPGTRLTVL.

V is TRBV6-2 or TRBV6-3 and J is TRBJ2-3; 14 bases align to TRBD2. J was trimmed by 2 bases and V by 0 bases; bases with no gene match: 7. This CDR3 region has 19 residues. The germline V gene has CDR1 MNHEY and CDR2 SVGEGT. The DNA of the CDR3 is TGTGCCAGCAGTTACTCGACTAGCGGGGGGGTAGACCCCACAGATACGCAGTATTTT. It is translated as CASSYSTSGGVDPTDTQYF.

The chain is built from TRBV11-2 and TRBJ2-3; TRBD2 might be the D (6 bases). The CDR3 is made up of 14 amino acids. Germline CDR1 is SGHAT and CDR2 is FQNNGV. The V gene lost 3 bases and the J gene lost 3 bases, with 10 bases spanning the gap. The CDR3, as DNA: TGTGCCAGCAGCTTGGAGGGTTTGACAGATACGCAGTATTTT. Residues: CASSLEGLTDTQYF.

The J gene is TRBJ1-2, the V gene TRBV6-1; tentatively, D is TRBD1 (6 bases). The CDR3 covers 15 residues. Trimming stripped 1 base from V and 1 base from J, with 10 bases between. Looked up from germline, CDR1 is MNHNS and CDR2 is SASEGT. The CDR3 nucleotides read TGTGCCAGCAGTGAAGGGGCACAGGGTAACTATGGCTACACCTTC. Its protein is CASSEGAQGNYGYTF.

V gene TRBV4-1 combines with J gene TRBJ2-1; 9 bases are shared with TRBD2. CDR3 length: 15 amino acids. Germline V lookup: CDR1 MGHRA, CDR2 YSYEKL. The V and J ends lost 1 base and 3 bases, in that order; junction bases with no gene match: 1. Written as DNA, the CDR3 is TGCGCCAGCAGCCAAGTAGCGGGAGACTACAATGAGCAGTTCTTC. It codes for CASSQVAGDYNEQFF.

This clone was seen once. The chain has TRBV9 and TRBJ2-2; 11 nucleotides match TRBD2. There are 15 residues in the CDR3. CDR1 SGDLS and CDR2 YYNGEE come from the germline V gene. The trim removed 7 bases at V and 4 bases at J, leaving 6 bases unmatched. The chain's CDR3 is CASRTTSGSTGELFF. CDR3 bases: TGTGCCAGCCGAACCACTAGCGGGAGCACCGGGGAGCTGTTTTTT.

J is TRBJ2-3 and V is TRBV11-3, with a tentative D call TRBD1 (5 bases). Germline-derived CDR1 and CDR2 are SGHNT and YENEEA. The ends were cut back, 4 bases at V and 0 bases at J, with 11 bases in the middle. This CDR3 region has 15 residues. CDR3 sequence (DNA): TGTGCCAGCAGCTACACAGGCTTTAGCACAGATACGCAGTATTTT. Its translation: CASSYTGFSTDTQYF. The whole variable domain, filled in from reference TRBV11-3 and TRBJ2-3, reads EAGVVQSPRYKIIEKKQPVAFWCNPISGHNTLYWYLQNLGQGPELLIRYENEEAVDDSQLPKDRFSAERLKGVDSTLKIQPAELGDSAVYLCASSYTGFSTDTQYFGPGTRLTVL.

V gene TRBV3-1 (or the pseudogene TRBV3-2) combines with J gene TRBJ2-3; 10 bases are a match to TRBD2. Germline CDR1 LGHDT, CDR2 YNNKEL (reference sequence). The CDR3 spans 17 residues. Germline trimming cut 5 bases from V and 2 bases from J; bases unmatched to any gene: 10. The CDR3 loop reads CASSFHLAGEDTDTQYF. In DNA, the CDR3 is TGTGCCAGCAGCTTTCATCTAGCGGGGGAGGACACAGATACGCAGTATTTT.

The gene calls are TRBV20-1 and TRBJ2-3; the match to TRBD2 covers 7 bases. After removal of 3 bases from V and 7 bases from J, the junction contained 7 bases not matched to a gene. This CDR3 comprises 13 residues. Germline lookup yields CDR1 DFQATT and CDR2 SNEGSKA (reference sequence). The CDR3 region is CSASALAVNTQYF. CDR3 DNA: TGCAGTGCTAGTGCCCTAGCGGTAAATACGCAGTATTTT.

The CDR3 region is CASSLLGWGDQPQHF. In DNA form, the CDR3 reads TGTGCCAGCAGTTTACTGGGCTGGGGGGATCAGCCCCAGCATTTT. V usage is TRBV27 and J usage is TRBJ1-5; the D gene is possibly TRBD1 (5 bases). The CDR3 is made up of 15 amino acids. CDR1 is MNHEY, CDR2 SMNVEV, per germline (reference sequence). V gave up 2 bases and J gave up 5 bases, with 13 bases separating them.

CDR3 amino acids: CSAVQYTQYF. In DNA, the CDR3 is TGCAGTGCCGTGCAGTATACGCAGTATTTT. This chain links TRBV20-1 with TRBJ2-3, with D uncertain. Trimming left V 6 bases short and J 7 bases short, with 8 bases between. The CDR3 is 10 amino acids. Germline V gene sequence: CDR1 DFQATT, CDR2 SNEGSKA (reference sequence).

This chain connects TRBV7-3 to TRBJ2-7; a possible D gene is TRBD2 (5 bases). V gave up 5 bases and J gave up 1 base, with 24 bases separating them. The length of the CDR3 is 18 residues. Germline V CDR1 and CDR2: SGHTA, FQGTGA. CDR3 protein: CASSQTWGAIGASYEQYV. The CDR3 DNA reads as TGTGCCAGCAGCCAAACCTGGGGAGCTATAGGAGCTTCCTACGAGCAGTACGTC.

Comments on this clone: Compared with germline, one end of the junction differs, possibly owing to a read error. The CDR3 bases are TGTGCTAGCAGCCCACGGACAGACTGGTCCTACGAGCAGTACTTC. Translated: CASSPRTDWSYEQYF. This chain joins TRBV7-7 and TRBJ2-7; the D gene is possibly TRBD1 (6 bases). Germline assignment: CDR1 SSHAT and CDR2 FNYEAQ (reference sequence). CDR3 length: 15 amino acids.

The V and J genes are TRBV6-4 and TRBJ2-3; D unresolved. Per germline, CDR1 MRHNA and CDR2 SNTAGT. CDR3 length: 15 residues. The V gene lost 2 bases and the J gene lost 6 bases, with 15 bases spanning the gap. In DNA form, the CDR3 reads TGTGCCAGCAGTGACCTCGTAAGAGTGAGGGATACGCAGTATTTT. This gives the protein CASSDLVRVRDTQYF.

This clone appeared a few times. The chain has TRBV11-3 and TRBJ2-5; TRBD1 matches at 9 bases. Per germline, CDR1 SGHNT and CDR2 YENEEA. J gave up 3 bases and V 5 bases, and 7 bases lay outside the gene matches. CDR3 size: 15 residues. The CDR3 bases are TGTGCCAGCAGCCACTCCGGGGACAGGGAAGAGACCCAGTACTTC. This translates into CASSHSGDREETQYF.

This clone was found once. CDR3: CASRAIRETQYF. The CDR3 bases are TGTGCCAGCCGCGCTATTCGGGAGACCCAGTACTTC. This chain uses TRBV2 with TRBJ2-5; D remains ambiguous. The germline CDR1 and CDR2 sequences are SNHLY and FYNNEI. This CDR3 region has 12 residues. Deletions cut 8 bases from V and 5 bases from J, with 12 bases between.

This chain uses TRBV3-1 (or the pseudogene TRBV3-2) with TRBJ2-5; 9 bases align to TRBD2. V lost 4 bases, J lost 5 bases, and 8 bases stayed unmatched. The germline gives CDR1 LGHDT, CDR2 YNNKEL (reference sequence). The CDR3 is 15 amino acids. CDR3: CASSLPGGGAETQYF. CDR3 coding DNA: TGTGCCAGCAGCCTCCCTGGCGGGGGGGCGGAGACCCAGTACTTC.

The chain is built from TRBV2 and TRBJ2-5; 12 bases are a match to TRBD2. The CDR3 consists of 14 residues. CDR1 is SNHLY, CDR2 FYNNEI, per germline. V shed 7 bases and J 4 bases; nucleotides not matched to a gene: 4. The CDR3 loop is CASTWTSGVETQYF. CDR3 nucleotides: TGTGCCAGCACCTGGACTAGCGGGGTAGAGACCCAGTACTTC.

The chain couples TRBV11-2 to TRBJ1-4, with 9 bases fitting TRBD1. CDR3 length equals 14 residues. The J segment lost 7 bases and the V segment lost 4 bases, leaving 4 bases of the junction unmatched. Germline loops: CDR1 SGHAT, CDR2 FQNNGV. The CDR3 DNA follows: TGTGCCAGCAGCTGGGACAGGGAGAGTGAAAAACTGTTTTTT. Translation gives CASSWDRESEKLFF.

This chain uses TRBV21-1 with TRBJ1-2; the D call in the table, TRBD1, was not verified against the DNA. TRBV21-1 is deemed a pseudogene. The CDR3 contains 13 residues. The CDR3 DNA sequence: TGTGCCAGCAGCATTAGACAGGGAACTGGCTACACCTTC. This translates into CASSIRQGTGYTF.

J is TRBJ2-3 and V is TRBV10-3; no definite D call. Germline assignment: CDR1 ENHRY and CDR2 SYGVKD. The CDR3 contains 14 residues. Trimming removed 8 bases at V and 5 bases at J, with 17 bases between. For the CDR3, the DNA is TGTGCCATCGGAGCTCCGGGTGCCATAGATACGCAGTATTTT. Its translation is CAIGAPGAIDTQYF.

The chain carries TRBV7-9 and TRBJ1-1, with D unclear. The CDR3 has 14 residues. V shed 8 bases and J shed 4 bases, with 17 bases lying between them. Germline assignment: CDR1 SEHNR and CDR2 FQNEAQ (reference sequence). This chain's CDR3 is CASFRALGGTEAFF. The CDR3 DNA reads as TGTGCCAGCTTTCGCGCCTTAGGCGGCACTGAAGCTTTCTTT.

This sequence joins TRBV28 and TRBJ2-7, with TRBD2 matching over 7 bases. J was trimmed by 3 bases and V by 8 bases; bases with no gene match: 4. CDR3 length equals 12 residues. CDR1 and CDR2 from the germline V gene are MDHEN and SYDVKM. CDR3 sequence reads: CASASGHYEQYV. CDR3 DNA sequence: TGTGCCAGCGCTAGCGGCCACTACGAGCAGTACGTC.

The rearrangement uses TRBV9 and TRBJ2-7; D unresolved. The CDR3 has 13 amino acids. V shed 4 bases and J shed 3 bases, with 11 bases lying between them. Germline CDR1 reads SGDLS; CDR2 reads YYNGEE. CDR3 nucleotides: TGTGCCAGCAGCTCGGGTCATGTCTACGAGCAGTACTTC. It translates to CASSSGHVYEQYF.

The chain is built from TRBV11-1 and TRBJ2-3, with D perhaps matching TRBD1 (6 bases). CDR1 and CDR2 (germline): SGHAT, FQDESV (reference sequence). Trimming pared 3 bases from V and 0 bases from J, leaving 10 bases between. This CDR3 spans 15 amino acids. The CDR3 reads CASSLLQGSTDTQYF. The CDR3 DNA reads as TGTGCCAGCAGCTTGCTCCAGGGGAGCACAGATACGCAGTATTTT.

CDR3 sequence (DNA): TGCGCCAGCAGCCAAGTGACTAAATCCCACACAGATACGCAGTATTTT. It is translated as CASSQVTKSHTDTQYF. V usage is TRBV4-1 and J usage is TRBJ2-3; D may be TRBD2 (5 bases). This CDR3 spans 16 amino acids. The germline CDR1 and CDR2 sequences are MGHRA and YSYEKL. Trimming cost V 1 base and J 2 bases, with 13 bases left between them.

Of note for this clone: A read error may produce the germline difference seen at one junction end. J is TRBJ2-2 and V is TRBV6-7; no definite D call. TRBV6-7 is classed as an ORF, of uncertain function. There are 13 residues in the CDR3. This chain's CDR3 is CASSYRISGELFF. The CDR3 nucleotides are TGTGCCAGCAGTTACCGAATATCCGGTGAGCTGTTTTTT.

By share, this clone counts as large. This chain connects TRBV2 to TRBJ2-7; 9 nucleotides align to TRBD1. The V gene end was trimmed by 6 bases and the J gene end by 3 bases; junction bases not matched to a gene: 3. CDR1 and CDR2 (germline): SNHLY, FYNNEI. This CDR3 is 13 amino acids long. The CDR3 region has the DNA TGTGCCAGCAGGAGGGGACAGGGCTACGAGCAGTACTTC. Its protein product is CASRRGQGYEQYF.

The chain has TRBV30 and TRBJ1-6; D is undetermined. The CDR3 totals 13 residues. Germline V gene lookup returns CDR1 GTSNPN and CDR2 SVGIG (reference sequence). Trimming removed 0 bases at V and 15 bases at J, with 15 bases between. This CDR3 is CAWSVTWPPHLHF. Written as DNA, the CDR3 is TGTGCCTGGAGTGTAACGTGGCCACCACACCTCCACTTT.